These 8 T cell receptor beta chains originate from one sample sequenced in a study of OX40 agonist ivuxolimab in advanced cancers. Sequencing was performed with immunoSEQ multiplex PCR; in TCRdb, only in-frame clones are kept and a portion is missing. In the table there are over 6,500 clones, roughly 73% of which are singletons. This specimen consisted of CD4+ or CD8+ T cells sorted from blood, obtained in a trial of the OX40 agonist ivuxolimab. These receptors were taken from an adult with an advanced solid tumor such as melanoma, head and neck, liver or kidney cancer.

This rearrangement joins TRBV9 to TRBJ2-1, with 9 nucleotides matching TRBD1. J gave up 4 bases and V 3 bases, and 8 bases lay outside the gene matches. Germline V CDR1 and CDR2: SGDLS, YYNGEE. CDR3 length equals 16 residues. The CDR3 DNA follows: TGTGCCAGCAGCGAGAGCCTTGGACAGGGGTACAATGAGCAGTTCTTC. This translates into CASSESLGQGYNEQFF.

This clone was picked up a small number of times. The chain combines TRBV6-5 with TRBJ2-5, with 11 bases lining up with TRBD1. CDR1 is MNHEY and CDR2 is SVGAGI in the germline V gene. Trimming took 4 bases from V and 3 from J; bases not matched to a gene: 7. This CDR3 has 16 residues. CDR3 sequence (DNA): TGTGCCAGCAGTTTCGGACAGGGGGCACGGAAAGAGACCCAGTACTTC. It yields the protein CASSFGQGARKETQYF.

This chain links TRBV7-2 with TRBJ2-7; D might be TRBD2 (5 bases). The V gene's germline CDR1 is SGHTA and CDR2 FQGNSA. V was pared by 5 bases and J by 0 bases, with 14 bases between. CDR3 length: 15 residues. Here the CDR3 reads CASSRNRGSSYEQYF. In DNA, the CDR3 is TGTGCCAGCAGCCGCAATCGAGGGAGCTCCTACGAGCAGTACTTC.

The V call is TRBV6-4, the J call TRBJ2-1, with D tentatively TRBD1 or TRBD2 (5 bases each). Germline V gene data show CDR1 as MRHNA and CDR2 as SNTAGT. The CDR3 covers 12 residues. Trimming took 10 bases from V and 9 from J, leaving 16 bases between them. This CDR3 reads CATSRDGIEQFF. CDR3 in DNA: TGTGCCACGTCCCGGGACGGCATTGAGCAGTTCTTC.

As regards this clone: The sample has other DNA sequences that encode this CDR3 too. The rearrangement links TRBV9 to TRBJ2-1; D tentatively reads TRBD1 or TRBD2 (7 bases each). V was shortened by 10 bases and J by 5 bases, with 16 bases between the two germline ends. This CDR3 has 13 amino acids. Germline loops: CDR1 SGDLS, CDR2 YYNGEE. DNA of the CDR3: TGTGCCTCTTCAGGGGGGGCTCACAATGAGCAGTTCTTC. Its translation: CASSGGAHNEQFF.

The chain has TRBV28 and TRBJ1-4, with a possible D match to TRBD1 (6 bases). From germline, CDR1 is MDHEN and CDR2 SYDVKM. Trimming removed 6 bases from V and 8 bases from J, with 13 bases in between. CDR3 length: 13 amino acids. The CDR3, as DNA: TGTGCCAGCAGAAGGACAGTAGGAGAAAAACTGTTTTTT. It specifies CASRRTVGEKLFF.

The V gene is TRBV7-9, the J gene TRBJ1-2, with D possibly matching TRBD1 (5 bases). The CDR3 loop spans 18 amino acids. Trimming left V 1 base short and J 4 bases short, with 22 bases between. Germline assignment: CDR1 SEHNR and CDR2 FQNEAQ (reference sequence). For the CDR3, the DNA is TGTGCCAGCAGCTTAGTAGACAACTCCGCTATAAGGGGCTATGGCTACACCTTC. Its protein product is CASSLVDNSAIRGYGYTF. Based on the CDR3 plus reference TRBV7-9 and TRBJ1-2, the full variable domain is DTGVSQNPRHKITKRGQNVTFRCDPISEHNRLYWYRQTLGQGPEFLTYFQNEAQLEKSRLLSDRFSAERPKGSFSTLEIQRTEQGDSAMYLCASSLVDNSAIRGYGYTFGSGTRLTVV.

The chain uses TRBV9 and TRBJ1-1; weak D call: TRBD1 (6 bases). Germline V gene sequence: CDR1 SGDLS, CDR2 YYNGEE. The CDR3 runs 16 residues. The V end was cut by 4 bases, the J end by 4 bases, with 20 bases between. The CDR3 spells CASSPSPATGFTEAFF. In nucleotides, the CDR3 is TGTGCCAGCAGCCCCAGTCCCGCCACAGGGTTCACTGAAGCTTTCTTT.